The 18 T cell receptor beta chains given below trace back to one sample, sequenced in a study of shared clonotypes between healthy human individuals. Naive CD8 cells were CD45RO-negative, positively selected for CCR7, excluding terminally differentiated effector memory CD45RA+ cells. Assay used: immunoSEQ multiplex PCR; TCRdb lists only in-frame clones, some missing. The data contain about 2.2 million clones, over 85% of them singletons. Sample: naive CD8+ T cells from PBMCs. The receptors stem from a man aged 18 to 30 in good health. Some clones in this sample may be carry-over from other donors' samples.

CDR3 in amino acids: CASSQRFVLADSYNEQFF. For the CDR3, the DNA is TGTGCCAGCAGCCAACGTTTTGTACTAGCGGACTCCTACAATGAGCAGTTCTTC. The genes are TRBV7-2 and TRBJ2-1; the match to TRBD2 covers 8 bases. Germline CDR1 and CDR2: SGHTA and FQGNSA. This CDR3 contains 18 residues. After removal of 5 bases from V and 0 bases from J, the junction contained 12 bases not matched to a gene.

The chain employs TRBV7-6 and TRBJ1-2; D call uncertain. V dropped 1 base and J dropped 4 bases, with 7 bases sitting between them. The CDR3 is 13 amino acids. Germline CDR1 and CDR2: SGHVS and FNYEAQ. The CDR3 spells CASSLEVGYGYTF. CDR3 coding DNA: TGTGCCAGCAGCTTAGAGGTGGGCTATGGCTACACCTTC.

As DNA, the CDR3 is TGTGCCAGCAGCCCCCGACTAGCGAACTCCTACGAGCAGTACTTC. It yields the protein CASSPRLANSYEQYF. J is TRBJ2-7 and V is TRBV14; 8 bases fit TRBD2. The junction had 5 bases not matched to a gene; V was cut back by 4 bases and J by 0 bases. CDR1 and CDR2 from the germline V gene are SGHDN and FVKESK. This CDR3 comprises 15 residues.

The chain employs TRBV27 and TRBJ1-2; TRBD1 aligns across 10 bases. This CDR3 is built from 15 residues. CDR1 is MNHEY and CDR2 is SMNVEV in the germline V gene (reference sequence). Germline trimming cut 3 bases from V and 3 bases from J; bases unmatched to any gene: 4. The chain's CDR3 is CASSFYGTGDYGYTF. The CDR3 coding sequence is TGTGCCAGCAGTTTTTATGGGACAGGGGACTATGGCTACACCTTC.

The chain links TRBV28 to TRBJ2-1, with D perhaps matching TRBD2 (5 bases). Germline V gene lookup returns CDR1 MDHEN and CDR2 SYDVKM. There are 13 residues in the CDR3. V was cut by 8 bases and J by 10 bases, with 18 bases left in between. The CDR3 bases are TGTGCCAGCGGTGGCCCGGGAATTTACGAGCAGTTCTTC. It codes for CASGGPGIYEQFF.

This clone was recorded only once. This chain links TRBV19 with TRBJ2-3; no clear D gene. Trimming shortened V by 5 bases and J by 3 bases, and 9 bases separated the two germline ends. Germline-derived CDR1 and CDR2 are LNHDA and SQIVND (reference sequence). The CDR3 extends over 13 amino acids. The CDR3 spells CASSWVGTDTQYF. CDR3 DNA: TGTGCCAGTAGTTGGGTGGGAACAGATACGCAGTATTTT.

The genes are TRBV4-2 and TRBJ2-1; D may correspond to TRBD1 or TRBD2 (5 bases each). The CDR3 consists of 15 residues. Germline V gives CDR1 LGHNA, CDR2 YNFKEQ. V dropped 5 bases and J dropped 4 bases, with 15 bases sitting between them. The CDR3 sequence is CASSAPRDPYNEQFF. For the CDR3, the DNA is TGTGCCAGCAGCGCCCCCCGGGACCCTTACAATGAGCAGTTCTTC.

The table lists this clone with a count of one. The chain combines TRBV19 with TRBJ2-7; TRBD2 matches 9 bases. This CDR3 has 15 amino acids. In germline, CDR1 is LNHDA, CDR2 SQIVND (reference sequence). The trim removed 6 bases at V and 4 bases at J, leaving 10 bases unmatched. CDR3: CASSLTIAGVYEQYF. The CDR3 DNA is TGTGCCAGTAGCCTTACTATAGCGGGAGTATACGAGCAGTACTTC.

The J gene is TRBJ2-1, the V gene TRBV4-2; possibly TRBD1 or TRBD2 for D (5 bases each). CDR3 size: 17 residues. In germline, CDR1 is LGHNA, CDR2 YNFKEQ. Trimming took off 6 bases at V and 5 bases at J, with 23 bases between the two ends. The CDR3 here is CASSLRTGDARDNEQFF. DNA of the CDR3: TGTGCCAGCAGTTTGAGAACCGGGGACGCCCGGGACAATGAGCAGTTCTTC.

The V and J genes are TRBV30 and TRBJ2-7; the D call may be TRBD1 or TRBD2 (5 bases each). The CDR3 has 14 amino acids. V lost 0 bases and J 2 bases, leaving 11 bases between the germline ends. CDR1 and CDR2 (germline): GTSNPN, SVGIG (reference sequence). DNA of the CDR3: TGTGCCTGGAGTGTAGGCTGGGGGACCTACGAGCAGTACTTC. It is translated as CAWSVGWGTYEQYF.

This clone was found once. The J gene is TRBJ2-7, the V gene TRBV23-1; 11 bases align to TRBD1. TRBV23-1 is known as an ORF, though its function is uncertain. The CDR3 totals 16 residues. The V segment lost 0 bases and the J segment 4 bases; nucleotides outside the gene matches: 5. In DNA, the CDR3 is TGCGCCAGCAGTCAATCGTGCGGGACAGGGGGATACGAGCAGTACTTC. Amino acids: CASSQSCGTGGYEQYF.

The rearrangement uses TRBV7-9 and TRBJ2-7, with 11 bases fitting TRBD1. V shed 8 bases and J 2 bases; nucleotides not matched to a gene: 8. This CDR3 has 15 residues. Germline CDR1 is SEHNR and CDR2 is FQNEAQ (reference sequence). Here the CDR3 DNA reads TGTGCCAGCTTGGGACAGGGGGTTGTCACCTACGAGCAGTACTTC. Amino acid sequence: CASLGQGVVTYEQYF.

In DNA, the CDR3 is TGTGCCATCCGAGAGCGGGGGGAGGGCCGGAATGAGCAGTTCTTC. It encodes CAIRERGEGRNEQFF. The chain combines TRBV10-3 with TRBJ2-1; TRBD2 matches 9 bases. The CDR3 is 15 amino acids. Per germline, CDR1 ENHRY and CDR2 SYGVKD. After removal of 8 bases from V and 7 bases from J, the junction contained 12 bases not matched to a gene.

The V and J genes are TRBV11-1 and TRBJ1-2; D possibly corresponds to TRBD1 (6 bases). The germline CDR1 and CDR2 sequences are SGHAT and FQDESV (reference sequence). Trimming took off 1 base at V and 1 base at J, with 10 bases between the two ends. This CDR3 comprises 15 residues. The CDR3 coding sequence is TGTGCCAGCAGCTTAGAGGACAGTTATAACTATGGCTACACCTTC. This translates into CASSLEDSYNYGYTF.

The V and J genes are TRBV27 and TRBJ2-5; maybe TRBD2 (7 bases). CDR1 is MNHEY and CDR2 is SMNVEV in the germline V gene (reference sequence). This CDR3 has 16 residues. Between the trimmed V and J ends, which lost 5 bases and 4 bases, there was a span of 20 bases. CDR3 bases: TGTGCCAGCAGTCCCCGGGGAGGGGGAAGGTTAGAGACCCAGTACTTC. Translating it yields CASSPRGGGRLETQYF.

This chain joins TRBV7-9 and TRBJ2-3; 8 bases are shared with TRBD2. The CDR3 consists of 15 residues. Germline CDR1 reads SEHNR; CDR2 reads FQNEAQ (reference sequence). V shed 4 bases and J 0 bases; nucleotides not matched to a gene: 3. CDR3 residues: CASSSTSESTDTQYF. The CDR3 DNA sequence: TGTGCCAGCAGCTCGACTAGCGAGAGCACAGATACGCAGTATTTT.

This chain links TRBV9 with TRBJ2-3, with 9 nucleotides matching TRBD2. The germline V gene has CDR1 SGDLS and CDR2 YYNGEE. The CDR3 sequence is 16 residues long. The junction had 5 bases not matched to a gene; V was cut back by 0 bases and J by 3 bases. The CDR3 sequence is CASSVVAGGGTDTQYF. In nucleotides, the CDR3 is TGTGCCAGCAGCGTAGTGGCGGGAGGGGGAACAGATACGCAGTATTTT.

The V and J genes are TRBV28 and TRBJ2-7; D is perhaps TRBD1 (6 bases). The V gene lost 3 bases and the J gene lost 1 base, with 10 bases spanning the gap. CDR3 length: 14 amino acids. In germline, CDR1 is MDHEN, CDR2 SYDVKM. The CDR3 nucleotides are TGTGCCAGCAGTTTCCGTGGGACATCCTACGAGCAGTACTTC. Protein product: CASSFRGTSYEQYF.